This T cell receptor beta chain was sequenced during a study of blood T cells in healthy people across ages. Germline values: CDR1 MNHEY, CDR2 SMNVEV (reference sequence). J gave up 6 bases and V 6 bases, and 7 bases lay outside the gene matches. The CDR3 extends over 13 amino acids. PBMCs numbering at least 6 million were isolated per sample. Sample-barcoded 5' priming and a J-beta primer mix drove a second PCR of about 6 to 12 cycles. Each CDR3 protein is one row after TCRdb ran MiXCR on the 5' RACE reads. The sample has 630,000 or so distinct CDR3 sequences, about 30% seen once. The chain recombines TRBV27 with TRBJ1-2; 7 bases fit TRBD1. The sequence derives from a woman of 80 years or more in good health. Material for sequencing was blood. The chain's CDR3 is CASRTTGTHGYTF. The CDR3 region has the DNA TGTGCCAGCAGAACGACAGGGACTCATGGCTACACCTTC.